This note documents a single TCR beta chain sequence. Its antigen is not known. Between the trimmed V and J ends, which lost 4 bases and 2 bases, there was a span of 15 bases. The CDR3 loop spans 15 amino acids. CDR1 and CDR2 from the germline V gene are GTSNPN and SVGIG (reference sequence). This entry comes from a study of shared clonotypes between healthy human individuals. Study-level points and caveats: Some clonotypes were shared by all four sorted-subset donors, while others were not shared. The non-shared ones had lower generation probabilities than the shared ones.

Method: immunoSEQ multiplex PCR; TCRdb's copy keeps in-frame clones and lacks some. The sample yields 1.6 million or so clones, 98% seen once. Adult Caucasians living in Nashville, Tennessee made up all of the donors. A CD45RA-negative memory subset and a CD45RA+ naive subset were separated from the CD4+ cells. Material for sequencing was naive CD4+ T cells sorted from blood. Subset of the sample: CD45RA+ positively selected. This chain links TRBV30 with TRBJ2-1; the D is unclear. The TCR comes from a man between 25 and 39 years old in good health. In DNA, the CDR3 is TGTGCCTGGACGCTAGGAGCTGGTCCCTACAATGAGCAGTTCTTC. Protein: CAWTLGAGPYNEQFF.